This TCR beta chain was recorded in a study of CD8+CD57+ T cells in acquired aplastic anemia. Genomic DNA served as template for TCR beta VDJ and CDR3 profiling. TCRdb fed the reads into MiXCR, producing one record per CDR3 protein. The sample consists of approximately 98,000 distinct CDR3 sequences, less than 65% of them appearing once. The germline gives CDR1 SGHRS, CDR2 YFSETQ. The CDR3 extends over 13 amino acids. Deletions cut 3 bases from V and 7 bases from J, with 13 bases between. The J gene is TRBJ1-2, the V gene TRBV5-1, with D perhaps TRBD1 (6 bases). This clonotype was sampled from a human donor in good health, serving as a control. The sequencing sample was made of sorted CD4+, CD8+, or CD8+CD57+ T cells (not recorded which) from PBMCs. The CDR3 coding sequence is TGCGCCAGCAGCTCTGTACAGGGAAGTGGCTACACCTTC. Protein: CASSSVQGSGYTF. The full variable domain, rest sourced from reference TRBV5-1 and TRBJ1-2, is KAGVTQTPRYLIKTRGQQVTLSCSPISGHRSVSWYQQTPGQGLQFLFEYFSETQRNKGNFPGRFSGRQFSNSRSEMNVSTLELGDSALYLCASSSVQGSGYTFGSGTRLTVV.